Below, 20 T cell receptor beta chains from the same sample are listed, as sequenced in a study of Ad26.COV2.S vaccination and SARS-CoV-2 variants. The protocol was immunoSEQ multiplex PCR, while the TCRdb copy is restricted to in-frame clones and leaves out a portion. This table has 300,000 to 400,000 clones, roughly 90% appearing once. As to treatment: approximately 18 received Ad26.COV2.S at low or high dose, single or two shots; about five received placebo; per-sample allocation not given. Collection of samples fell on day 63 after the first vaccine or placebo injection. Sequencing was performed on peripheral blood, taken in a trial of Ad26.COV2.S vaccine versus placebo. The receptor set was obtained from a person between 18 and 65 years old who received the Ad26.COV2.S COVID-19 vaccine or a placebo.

CDR3 nucleotides: TGCGCCAGCAGCGTCCGCGGTTCCGCTAATTCACCCCTCCACTTT. This codes for CASSVRGSANSPLHF. J is TRBJ1-6 and V is TRBV5-1; D is unclear. The CDR3 contains 15 residues. Germline V lookup: CDR1 SGHRS, CDR2 YFSETQ. Trimming took off 4 bases at V and 6 bases at J, with 14 bases between the two ends.

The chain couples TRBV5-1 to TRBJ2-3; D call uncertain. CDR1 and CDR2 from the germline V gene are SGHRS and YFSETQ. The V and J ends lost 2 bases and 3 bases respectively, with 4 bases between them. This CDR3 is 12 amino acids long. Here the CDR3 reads CASSFLTDTQYF. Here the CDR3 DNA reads TGCGCCAGCAGCTTTCTGACAGATACGCAGTATTTT.

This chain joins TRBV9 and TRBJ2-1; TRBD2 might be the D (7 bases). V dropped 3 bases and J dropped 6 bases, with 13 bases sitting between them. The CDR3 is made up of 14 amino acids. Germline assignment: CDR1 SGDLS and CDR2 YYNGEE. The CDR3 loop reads CASSEGLGGNEQFF. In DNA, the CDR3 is TGTGCCAGCAGCGAAGGACTAGGGGGCAATGAGCAGTTCTTC.

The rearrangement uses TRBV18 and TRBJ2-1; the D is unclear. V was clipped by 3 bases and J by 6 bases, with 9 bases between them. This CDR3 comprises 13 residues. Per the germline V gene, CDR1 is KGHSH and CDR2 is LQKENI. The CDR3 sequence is CASSPKKGNEQFF. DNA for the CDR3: TGTGCCAGCTCACCTAAAAAGGGCAATGAGCAGTTCTTC.

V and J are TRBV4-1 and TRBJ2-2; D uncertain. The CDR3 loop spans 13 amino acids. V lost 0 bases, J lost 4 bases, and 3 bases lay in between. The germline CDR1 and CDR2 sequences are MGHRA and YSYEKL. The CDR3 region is CASSQDPTGELFF. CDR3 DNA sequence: TGCGCCAGCAGCCAAGACCCCACCGGGGAGCTGTTTTTT.

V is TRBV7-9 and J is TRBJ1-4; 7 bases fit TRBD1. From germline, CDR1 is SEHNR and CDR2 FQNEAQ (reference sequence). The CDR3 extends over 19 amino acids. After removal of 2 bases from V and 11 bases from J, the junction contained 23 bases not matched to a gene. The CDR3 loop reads CASSLNRGTALMENRKLFF. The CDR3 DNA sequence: TGTGCCAGCAGCTTAAACCGGGGGACAGCTCTTATGGAAAATCGGAAACTGTTTTTT.

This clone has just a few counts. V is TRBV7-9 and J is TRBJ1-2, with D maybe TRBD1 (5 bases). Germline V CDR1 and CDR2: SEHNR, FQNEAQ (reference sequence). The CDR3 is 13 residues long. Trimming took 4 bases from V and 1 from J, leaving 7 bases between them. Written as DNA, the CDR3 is TGTGCCAGCAGCTGGGACGGTAACTATGGCTACACCTTC. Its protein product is CASSWDGNYGYTF.

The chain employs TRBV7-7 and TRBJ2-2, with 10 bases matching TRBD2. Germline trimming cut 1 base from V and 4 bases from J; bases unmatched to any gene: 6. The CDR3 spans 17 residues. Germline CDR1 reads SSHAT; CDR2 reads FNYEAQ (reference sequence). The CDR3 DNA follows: TGTGCCAGCAGCTTAGAACTAGCGGGACTGGGCACCGGGGAGCTGTTTTTT. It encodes CASSLELAGLGTGELFF.

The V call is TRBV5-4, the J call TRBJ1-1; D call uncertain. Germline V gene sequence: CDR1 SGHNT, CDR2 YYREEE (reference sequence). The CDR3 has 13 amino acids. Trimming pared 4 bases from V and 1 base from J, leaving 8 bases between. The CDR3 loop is CASSLWGNTEAFF. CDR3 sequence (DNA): TGTGCCAGCAGCCTGTGGGGGAACACTGAAGCTTTCTTT.

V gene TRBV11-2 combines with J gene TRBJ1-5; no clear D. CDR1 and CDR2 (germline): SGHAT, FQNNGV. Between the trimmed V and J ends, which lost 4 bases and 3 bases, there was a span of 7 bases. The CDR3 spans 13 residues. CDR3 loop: CASSSDLNQPQHF. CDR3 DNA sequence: TGTGCCAGCAGCTCAGACCTCAATCAGCCCCAGCATTTT.

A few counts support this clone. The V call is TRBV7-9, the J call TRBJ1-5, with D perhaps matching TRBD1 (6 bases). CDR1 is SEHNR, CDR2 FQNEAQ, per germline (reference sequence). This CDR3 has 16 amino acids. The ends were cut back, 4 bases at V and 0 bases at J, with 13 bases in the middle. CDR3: CASSSNRDYSNQPQHF. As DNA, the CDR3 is TGTGCCAGCAGCTCTAACAGGGACTATAGCAATCAGCCCCAGCATTTT. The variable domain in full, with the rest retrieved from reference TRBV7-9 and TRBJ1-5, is DTGVSQNPRHKITKRGQNVTFRCDPISEHNRLYWYRQTLGQGPEFLTYFQNEAQLEKSRLLSDRFSAERPKGSFSTLEIQRTEQGDSAMYLCASSSNRDYSNQPQHFGDGTRLSIL.

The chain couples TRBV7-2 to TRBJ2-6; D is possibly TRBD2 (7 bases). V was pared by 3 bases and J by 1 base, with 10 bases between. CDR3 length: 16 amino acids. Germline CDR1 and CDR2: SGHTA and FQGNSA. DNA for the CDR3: TGTGCCAGCAGCTTGGGAGGGACATCTGGGGCCAACGTCCTGACTTTC. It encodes CASSLGGTSGANVLTF.

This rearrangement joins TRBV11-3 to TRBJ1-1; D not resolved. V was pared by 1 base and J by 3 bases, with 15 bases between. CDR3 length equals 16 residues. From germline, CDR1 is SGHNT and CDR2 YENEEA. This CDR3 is CASSLGEWVRDTEAFF. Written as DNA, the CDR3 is TGTGCCAGCAGCTTAGGAGAGTGGGTTCGAGACACTGAAGCTTTCTTT. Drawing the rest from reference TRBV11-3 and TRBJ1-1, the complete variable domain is EAGVVQSPRYKIIEKKQPVAFWCNPISGHNTLYWYLQNLGQGPELLIRYENEEAVDDSQLPKDRFSAERLKGVDSTLKIQPAELGDSAVYLCASSLGEWVRDTEAFFGQGTRLTVV.

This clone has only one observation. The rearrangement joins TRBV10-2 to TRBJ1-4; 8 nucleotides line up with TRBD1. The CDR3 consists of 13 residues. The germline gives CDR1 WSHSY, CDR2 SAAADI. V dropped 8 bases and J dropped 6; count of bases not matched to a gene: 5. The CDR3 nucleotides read TGCGCCAGCGTCCAGACAGGGGATGAAAAACTGTTTTTT. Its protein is CASVQTGDEKLFF.

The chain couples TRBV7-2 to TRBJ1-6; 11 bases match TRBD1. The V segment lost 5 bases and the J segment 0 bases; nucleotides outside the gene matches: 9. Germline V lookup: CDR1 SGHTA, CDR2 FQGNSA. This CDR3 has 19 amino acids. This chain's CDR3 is CASSLRTGGRSSYNSPLHF. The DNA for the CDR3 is TGTGCCAGCAGCCTACGGACAGGGGGCAGGAGCTCCTATAATTCACCCCTCCACTTT.

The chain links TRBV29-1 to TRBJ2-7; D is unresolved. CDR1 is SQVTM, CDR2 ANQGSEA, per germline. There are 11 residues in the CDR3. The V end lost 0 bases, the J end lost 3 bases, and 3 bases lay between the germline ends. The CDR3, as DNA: TGCAGCGTTGAAGACAACTACGAGCAGTACGTC. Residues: CSVEDNYEQYV.

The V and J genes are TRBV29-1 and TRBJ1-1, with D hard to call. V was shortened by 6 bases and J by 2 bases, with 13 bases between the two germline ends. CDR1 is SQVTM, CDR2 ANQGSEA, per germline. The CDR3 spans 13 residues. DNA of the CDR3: TGCAGCGTATTCAAGGGCCGAAACACTGAAGCTTTCTTT. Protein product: CSVFKGRNTEAFF. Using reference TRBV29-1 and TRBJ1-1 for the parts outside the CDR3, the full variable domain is SAVISQKPSRDICQRGTSLTIQCQVDSQVTMMFWYRQQPGQSLTLIATANQGSEATYESGFVIDKFPISRPNLTFSTLTVSNMSPEDSSIYLCSVFKGRNTEAFFGQGTRLTVV.

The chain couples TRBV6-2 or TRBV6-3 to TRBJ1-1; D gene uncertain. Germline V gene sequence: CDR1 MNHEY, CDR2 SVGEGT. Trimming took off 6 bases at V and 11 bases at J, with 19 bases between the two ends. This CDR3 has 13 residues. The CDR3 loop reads CASSPSNPGIAFF. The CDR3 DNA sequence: TGTGCCAGCAGCCCAAGTAATCCGGGGATCGCTTTCTTT.

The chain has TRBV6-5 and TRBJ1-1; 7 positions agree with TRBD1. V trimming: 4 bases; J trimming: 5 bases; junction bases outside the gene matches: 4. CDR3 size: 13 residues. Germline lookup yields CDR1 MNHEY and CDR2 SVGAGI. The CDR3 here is CASSLDRRTEAFF. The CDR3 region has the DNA TGTGCCAGCAGTTTGGACAGGAGAACTGAAGCTTTCTTT.

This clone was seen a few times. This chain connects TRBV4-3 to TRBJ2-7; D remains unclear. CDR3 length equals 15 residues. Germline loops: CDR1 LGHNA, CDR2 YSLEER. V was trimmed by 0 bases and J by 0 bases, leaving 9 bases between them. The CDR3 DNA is TGCGCCAGCAGCCAAGATCGTGGCAGCTCCTACGAGCAGTACGTC. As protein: CASSQDRGSSYEQYV.